This T cell receptor beta chain is drawn from a study of cytotoxic CD8 clonotypes in ibrutinib-treated CLL. On the study more broadly: Among patients, roughly 25 responded partially and 2 completely; around 14 then stayed remitted and approximately twelve progressed after median about six years. After treatment lasting a median approximately eleven months, range 6 to 36, response samples were collected. Study outcomes and limitations: The study sampled sustained-remission and progressing patients at different times. Clonality increased at ibrutinib response and stayed stable in sustained remission. At progression, however, it fell back toward baseline.

Notes on this clone: Its antigen is not known.

The CDR3 length is 18 residues. Repertoires were generated with immunoSEQ multiplex PCR, while TCRdb's copy carries only in-frame clones and drops some. The sample yields 50,000 or so clones, 75% to 90% seen once. This specimen was PBMCs, taken after 24 months of ibrutinib treatment. The chain carries TRBV12-1 and TRBJ2-5. TRBV12-1 is annotated as a pseudogene. The sequence derives from a human donor with chronic lymphocytic leukemia. The CDR3 region has the DNA TGTGCCAGCAGCTTGCATTTCCCCGAGCGCGGACCGCAAGGGACCCAGTACTTC. This sequence encodes CASSLHFPERGPQGTQYF.